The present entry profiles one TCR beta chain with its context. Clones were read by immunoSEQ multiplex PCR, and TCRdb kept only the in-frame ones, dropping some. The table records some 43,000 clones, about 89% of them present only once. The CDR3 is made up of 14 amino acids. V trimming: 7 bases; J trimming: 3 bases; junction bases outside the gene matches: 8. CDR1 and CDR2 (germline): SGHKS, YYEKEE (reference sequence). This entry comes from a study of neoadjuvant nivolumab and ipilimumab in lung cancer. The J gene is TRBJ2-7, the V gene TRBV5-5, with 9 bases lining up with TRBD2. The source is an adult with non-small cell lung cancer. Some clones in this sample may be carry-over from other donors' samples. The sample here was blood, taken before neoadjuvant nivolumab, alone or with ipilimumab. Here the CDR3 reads CASRIHSGSYEQYF. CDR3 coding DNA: TGTGCCAGCCGGATCCATAGCGGGAGCTACGAGCAGTACTTC.